These 10 T cell receptor beta chains were sequenced from one sample in a study of regulatory dendritic cells for organ transplantation. Method: immunoSEQ multiplex PCR; TCRdb's copy keeps in-frame clones and lacks some. The sample records about 28,000 clones, roughly 84% being singletons. Sequencing was done on a sample of naive CD8+ T cells from blood. Subset reported: CD45RA+ naive T cells. All receptors derive from a human donor in good health.

The genes are TRBV5-4 and TRBJ2-5; TRBD2 matches at 10 bases. Germline assignment: CDR1 SGHNT and CDR2 YYREEE (reference sequence). The CDR3 loop spans 16 amino acids. The junction had 5 bases not matched to a gene; V was cut back by 3 bases and J by 0 bases. The CDR3 region has the DNA TGTGCCAGCAGCTCAAGCGGGGGGGATTACCAAGAGACCCAGTACTTC. Protein sequence: CASSSSGGDYQETQYF. Supplemented by reference TRBV5-4 and TRBJ2-5, the full variable domain reads ETGVTQSPTHLIKTRGQQVTLRCSSQSGHNTVSWYQQALGQGPQFIFQYYREEENGRGNFPPRFSGLQFPNYSSELNVNALELDDSALYLCASSSSGGDYQETQYFGPGTRLLVL.

The chain combines TRBV13 with TRBJ2-1, with a weak D call TRBD2 (5 bases). The germline V gene has CDR1 PRHDT and CDR2 FYEKMQ (reference sequence). V lost 2 bases and J lost 8, with 7 bases in between. This CDR3 comprises 12 residues. The CDR3 sequence: CASSLRGYEQFF. The CDR3 DNA sequence: TGTGCCAGCAGCTTACGGGGATATGAGCAGTTCTTC.

This clone was observed a handful of times. The chain combines TRBV5-6 with TRBJ2-7, with 11 bases matching TRBD1. V was pared by 4 bases and J by 6 bases, with 9 bases of the junction left unmatched. The CDR3 runs 15 residues. Germline V gene lookup returns CDR1 SGHDT and CDR2 YYEEEE. CDR3 protein: CASSGRDRGTSEQYF. For the CDR3, the DNA is TGTGCCAGCAGCGGCCGGGACAGGGGGACGAGCGAGCAGTACTTC. The variable domain in full, completed from reference TRBV5-6 and TRBJ2-7, reads DAGVTQSPTHLIKTRGQQVTLRCSPKSGHDTVSWYQQALGQGPQFIFQYYEEEERQRGNFPDRFSGHQFPNYSSELNVNALLLGDSALYLCASSGRDRGTSEQYFGPGTRLTVT.

This sequence joins TRBV7-9 and TRBJ1-2, with 12 bases that match TRBD1. The CDR3 sequence is 17 residues long. Germline V gene data show CDR1 as SEHNR and CDR2 as FQNEAQ (reference sequence). V dropped 5 bases and J dropped 3; count of bases not matched to a gene: 10. The CDR3 is CASSRRDRGPPDYGYTF. The CDR3, as DNA: TGTGCCAGCAGCCGCCGGGACAGGGGGCCACCCGACTATGGCTACACCTTC.

The J gene is TRBJ2-7, the V gene TRBV5-1; D might be TRBD2 (6 bases). The germline V gene encodes CDR1 SGHRS and CDR2 YFSETQ. CDR3 length equals 12 residues. V shed 4 bases and J shed 2 bases, with 7 bases lying between them. CDR3 in amino acids: CASSPGAYEQYF. For the CDR3, the DNA is TGCGCCAGCAGCCCGGGGGCCTACGAGCAGTACTTC.

This clone occurred once. J is TRBJ1-3 and V is TRBV29-1, with TRBD1 matching over 9 bases. Germline V lookup: CDR1 SQVTM, CDR2 ANQGSEA. There are 15 residues in the CDR3. J lost 0 bases, V lost 7 bases, and 7 bases had no gene match. CDR3 in amino acids: CSARDRVDSGNTIYF. The CDR3 DNA is TGCAGCGCCCGGGACAGGGTAGACTCTGGAAACACCATATATTTT.

The chain carries TRBV4-1 and TRBJ2-5, with unresolved D. V lost 4 bases, J lost 5 bases, and 14 bases lay in between. The CDR3 spans 14 residues. CDR1 and CDR2 from the germline V gene are MGHRA and YSYEKL. For the CDR3, the DNA is TGCGCCAGCAGCCCGAACCCATCTAAGGAGACCCAGTACTTC. Its translation: CASSPNPSKETQYF.

This clone appeared a single time. This sequence joins TRBV9 and TRBJ2-7, with 7 bases identical to TRBD1. This CDR3 spans 15 amino acids. Losses at the gene ends were 4 bases for V and 2 bases for J; bases not matched to a gene: 9. Germline V gives CDR1 SGDLS, CDR2 YYNGEE. The DNA of the CDR3 is TGTGCCAGCAGCCCTGGGACAGCCAGTACCTACGAGCAGTACTTC. Its translation: CASSPGTASTYEQYF. Full variable domain (rest looked up from reference TRBV9 and TRBJ2-7): DSGVTQTPKHLITATGQRVTLRCSPRSGDLSVYWYQQSLDQGLQFLIQYYNGEERAKGNILERFSAQQFPDLHSELNLSSLELGDSALYFCASSPGTASTYEQYFGPGTRLTVT.

The CDR3 reads CASSLGMASYEQYF. Written as DNA, the CDR3 is TGTGCCAGCAGCTTAGGAATGGCCTCCTACGAGCAGTACTTC. This sequence joins TRBV7-2 and TRBJ2-7; D not resolved. CDR1 is SGHTA and CDR2 is FQGNSA in the germline V gene. With 1 base removed from V and 0 bases from J, the gap between germline ends came to 7 bases. The CDR3 runs 14 residues.

The chain carries TRBV5-1 and TRBJ2-2, with 9 bases identical to TRBD2. The CDR3 sequence is 18 residues long. V trimming: 4 bases; J trimming: 1 base; junction bases outside the gene matches: 11. In germline, CDR1 is SGHRS, CDR2 YFSETQ. The CDR3 here is CASSPLPLAGVNTGELFF. The CDR3, as DNA: TGCGCCAGCAGCCCCCTGCCTTTAGCGGGGGTGAACACCGGGGAGCTGTTTTTT.